Here is one TCR beta chain with its context. The antigen remains unidentified. Germline lookup yields CDR1 MDHEN and CDR2 SYDVKM. Unmatched junction bases numbered 21, after V lost 8 bases and J lost 2 bases. The CDR3 sequence is 19 residues long. Measured with immunoSEQ multiplex PCR; TCRdb has only the in-frame clones, and not every one. The sample consists of 150,000 to 200,000 clones, roughly 92% of them appearing once. This entry is derived from a study of T cell responses to AZD1222 COVID-19 vaccine. Study-wide results and limits: Repertoire sampling occurred only after the peak T cell response. Unmutated variant regions are reportedly targeted by nearly half of spike-specific TCRs. CD4 TCRs linked to vaccination spanned spike, dominating at 160-218 and 743-854.

The V gene is TRBV28, the J gene TRBJ2-3, with 8 bases identical to TRBD1. The sequencing used peripheral blood, collected on day 0 of AZD1222 vaccination. The sequence was obtained from an adult in good health. The CDR3 loop is CASEAGTGILNYLTDTQYF. CDR3 nucleotide sequence: TGTGCCAGCGAAGCCGGGACAGGCATATTGAACTACCTCACAGATACGCAGTATTTT.